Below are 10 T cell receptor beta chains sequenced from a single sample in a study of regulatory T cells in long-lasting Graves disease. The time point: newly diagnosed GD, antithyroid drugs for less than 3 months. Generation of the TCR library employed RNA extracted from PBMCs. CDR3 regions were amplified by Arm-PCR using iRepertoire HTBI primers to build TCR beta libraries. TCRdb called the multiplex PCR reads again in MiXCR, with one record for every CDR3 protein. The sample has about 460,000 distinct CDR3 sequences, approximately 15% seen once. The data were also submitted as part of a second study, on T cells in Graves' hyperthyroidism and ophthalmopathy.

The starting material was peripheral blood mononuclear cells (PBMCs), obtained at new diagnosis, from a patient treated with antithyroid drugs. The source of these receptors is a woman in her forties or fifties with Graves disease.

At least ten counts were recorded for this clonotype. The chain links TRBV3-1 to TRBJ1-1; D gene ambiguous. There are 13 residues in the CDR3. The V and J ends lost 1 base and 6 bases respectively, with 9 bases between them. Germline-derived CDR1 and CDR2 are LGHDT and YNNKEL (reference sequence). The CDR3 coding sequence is TGTGCCAGCAGCCAAGCGGGATTCGCTGAAGCTTTCTTT. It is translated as CASSQAGFAEAFF.

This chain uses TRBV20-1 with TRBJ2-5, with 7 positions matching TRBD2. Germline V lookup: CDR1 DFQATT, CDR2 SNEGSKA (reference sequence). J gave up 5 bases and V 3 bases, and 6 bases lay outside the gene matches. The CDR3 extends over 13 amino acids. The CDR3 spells CSASGRPGETQYF. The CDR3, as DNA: TGCAGTGCTAGCGGGAGGCCGGGTGAGACCCAGTACTTC.

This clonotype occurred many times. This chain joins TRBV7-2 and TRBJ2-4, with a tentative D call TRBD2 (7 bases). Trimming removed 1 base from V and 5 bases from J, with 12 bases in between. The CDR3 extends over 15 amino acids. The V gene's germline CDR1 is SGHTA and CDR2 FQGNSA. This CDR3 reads CASSLGGGGENIQYF. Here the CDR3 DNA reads TGTGCCAGCAGCTTAGGGGGGGGCGGGGAAAACATTCAGTACTTC. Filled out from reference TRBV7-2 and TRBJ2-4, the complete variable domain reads GAGVSQSPSNKVTEKGKDVELRCDPISGHTALYWYRQSLGQGLEFLIYFQGNSAPDKSGLPSDRFSAERTGGSVSTLTIQRTQQEDSAVYLCASSLGGGGENIQYFGAGTRLSVL.

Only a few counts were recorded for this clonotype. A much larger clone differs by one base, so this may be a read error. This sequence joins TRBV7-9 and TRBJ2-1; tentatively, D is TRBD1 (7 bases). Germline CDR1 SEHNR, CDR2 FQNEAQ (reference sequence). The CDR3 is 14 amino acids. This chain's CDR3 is CVSSLAGGPNEQFF. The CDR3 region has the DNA TGTGTCAGCAGCTTAGCAGGGGGGCCCAATGAGCAGTTCTTC.

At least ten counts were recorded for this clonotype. CDR3 loop: CASSPRLAGEVRQYF. The CDR3 DNA is TGTGCCAGCAGTCCAAGACTAGCGGGGGAGGTACGGCAGTACTTC. The J gene is TRBJ2-7, the V gene TRBV12-3 or TRBV12-4, with 12 bases identical to TRBD2. V lost 5 bases and J lost 9; bases outside the gene matches: 11. The CDR3 runs to 15 residues.

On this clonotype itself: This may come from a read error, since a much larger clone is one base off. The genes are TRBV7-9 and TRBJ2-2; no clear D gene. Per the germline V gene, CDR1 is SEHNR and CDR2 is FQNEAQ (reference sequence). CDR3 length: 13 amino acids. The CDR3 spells CASSTRNTEELFF. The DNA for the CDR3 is TGTGCCAGCAGCACCAGGAACACCGAGGAGCTGTTTTTT.

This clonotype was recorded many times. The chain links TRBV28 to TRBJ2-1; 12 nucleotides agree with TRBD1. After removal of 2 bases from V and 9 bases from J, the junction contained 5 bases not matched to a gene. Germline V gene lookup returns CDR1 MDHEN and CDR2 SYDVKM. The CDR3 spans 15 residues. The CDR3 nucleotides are TGTGCCAGCAGTTTAGCGGGACAGGGGGCGGGTGAGCAGTTCTTC. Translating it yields CASSLAGQGAGEQFF. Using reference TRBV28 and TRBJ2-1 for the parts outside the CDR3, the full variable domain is DVKVTQSSRYLVKRTGEKVFLECVQDMDHENMFWYRQDPGLGLRLIYFSYDVKMKEKGDIPEGYSVSREKKERFSLILESASTNQTSMYLCASSLAGQGAGEQFFGPGTRLTVL.

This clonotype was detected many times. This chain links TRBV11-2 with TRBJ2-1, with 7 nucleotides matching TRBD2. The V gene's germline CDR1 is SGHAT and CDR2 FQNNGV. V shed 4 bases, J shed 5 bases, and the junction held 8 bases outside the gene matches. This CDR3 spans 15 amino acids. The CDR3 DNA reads TGTGCCAGCAGCTCCTGGCGGGGGAAAAACAATGAGCAGTTCTTC. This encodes CASSSWRGKNNEQFF.

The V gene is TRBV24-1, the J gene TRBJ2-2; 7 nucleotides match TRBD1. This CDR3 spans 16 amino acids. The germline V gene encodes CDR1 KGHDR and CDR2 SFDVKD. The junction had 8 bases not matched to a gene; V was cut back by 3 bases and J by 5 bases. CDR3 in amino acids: CATSDSNRGMTGELFF. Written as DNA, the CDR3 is TGTGCCACCAGTGATAGTAACAGGGGTATGACCGGGGAGCTGTTTTTT.

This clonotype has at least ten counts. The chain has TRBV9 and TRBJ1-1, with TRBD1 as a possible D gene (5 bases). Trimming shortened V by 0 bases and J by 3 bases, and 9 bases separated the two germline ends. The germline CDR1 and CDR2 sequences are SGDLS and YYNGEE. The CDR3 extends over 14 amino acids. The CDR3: CASSVGQFYTEAFF. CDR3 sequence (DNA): TGTGCCAGCAGCGTAGGACAGTTTTACACTGAAGCTTTCTTT.